The present TCR beta chain was sequenced within a study of blood T cell repertoires in COVID-19 (dated by TCRdb to about 2020). Background on the whole study: Samples covering the acute and convalescent phases of COVID-19 were provided by collaborators in the United States, Italy and Spain. The material from the prospective study consisted of cDNA or gDNA derived from T cells, B-cell-depleted T cells, or PBMCs. Deeply sampled blood TCRbeta repertoires from subjects exposed to, actively infected with, or recovered from COVID-19 were included in the dataset. The repertoires were made available in a free public database intended to serve as a resource for research on the immune response to SARS-CoV-2. Samples came from the ongoing ImmuneRACE study (first 160 participants) plus 1,254 subjects from 6 global collaborators. The sample metadata nearly always contained a de-identified subject ID, COVID-19 status, age in years and sex. Where available, HLA class I and class II types were taken from metadata supplied by the sample provider and were not determined by assay-based typing.

Each collaborating institution followed its own protocols to collect whole blood in K2EDTA tubes. For TCRbeta analysis, collaborators shipped samples in one of three forms: frozen whole blood, isolated PBMCs, or DNA extracted from either of those sample types. Sequences GTSNPN (CDR1) and SVGIG (CDR2) are obtained from the germline V gene (reference sequence). A distance of 5 bases separates the germline ends of V and J, which lose 2 bases and 3 bases respectively. From the cysteine through the phenylalanine, the CDR3 covers 12 amino acids. The entry retains the CDR3 DNA only, 36 bases that are in frame from base 1. This clone was counted a few times. Its binding antigen is unknown. No base qualities exist here, and no much larger clone lies one base off it. The sample contains more than one DNA sequence encoding this CDR3. Overall study results and their limits: Clinical and demographic metadata were provided uncurated, with the amount varying by source and participant.

The immunoSEQ Assay, a bias-controlled multiplex PCR, was used to amplify TCRbeta CDR3 regions from genomic DNA. Per the original workflow: The number of nucleated cells in each sample was estimated from the amplification of reference gene primers within the assay. Sequence reads were collapsed and filtered to measure the absolute abundance of every unique TCRbeta CDR3 rearrangement. For each sample, productive Simpson clonality was calculated by taking the square root of Simpson's diversity index across productive rearrangements. TCRdb holds this immuneACCESS table with in-frame rearrangements only. Some clones are missing; in checked studies, unresolved V genes explain under half, and the rest has no known cause. V and J calls and clone size come straight from that table; D and trimming were deduced from the DNA. Within this sample are 100,000 or so clones, with roughly 80% of them counted one time only. The ten biggest clones cover around 19% of the sample.

Sequenced sample: peripheral blood. The chain is assembled from TRBV30 and TRBJ1-5, with the D gene too uncertain to name. This receptor was obtained from a man older than 75 with acute or convalescent COVID-19. CDR3 loop: CAWSRDNQPQHF. Here is the DNA: TGTGCCTGGAGTCGGGACAATCAGCCCCAGCATTTT.